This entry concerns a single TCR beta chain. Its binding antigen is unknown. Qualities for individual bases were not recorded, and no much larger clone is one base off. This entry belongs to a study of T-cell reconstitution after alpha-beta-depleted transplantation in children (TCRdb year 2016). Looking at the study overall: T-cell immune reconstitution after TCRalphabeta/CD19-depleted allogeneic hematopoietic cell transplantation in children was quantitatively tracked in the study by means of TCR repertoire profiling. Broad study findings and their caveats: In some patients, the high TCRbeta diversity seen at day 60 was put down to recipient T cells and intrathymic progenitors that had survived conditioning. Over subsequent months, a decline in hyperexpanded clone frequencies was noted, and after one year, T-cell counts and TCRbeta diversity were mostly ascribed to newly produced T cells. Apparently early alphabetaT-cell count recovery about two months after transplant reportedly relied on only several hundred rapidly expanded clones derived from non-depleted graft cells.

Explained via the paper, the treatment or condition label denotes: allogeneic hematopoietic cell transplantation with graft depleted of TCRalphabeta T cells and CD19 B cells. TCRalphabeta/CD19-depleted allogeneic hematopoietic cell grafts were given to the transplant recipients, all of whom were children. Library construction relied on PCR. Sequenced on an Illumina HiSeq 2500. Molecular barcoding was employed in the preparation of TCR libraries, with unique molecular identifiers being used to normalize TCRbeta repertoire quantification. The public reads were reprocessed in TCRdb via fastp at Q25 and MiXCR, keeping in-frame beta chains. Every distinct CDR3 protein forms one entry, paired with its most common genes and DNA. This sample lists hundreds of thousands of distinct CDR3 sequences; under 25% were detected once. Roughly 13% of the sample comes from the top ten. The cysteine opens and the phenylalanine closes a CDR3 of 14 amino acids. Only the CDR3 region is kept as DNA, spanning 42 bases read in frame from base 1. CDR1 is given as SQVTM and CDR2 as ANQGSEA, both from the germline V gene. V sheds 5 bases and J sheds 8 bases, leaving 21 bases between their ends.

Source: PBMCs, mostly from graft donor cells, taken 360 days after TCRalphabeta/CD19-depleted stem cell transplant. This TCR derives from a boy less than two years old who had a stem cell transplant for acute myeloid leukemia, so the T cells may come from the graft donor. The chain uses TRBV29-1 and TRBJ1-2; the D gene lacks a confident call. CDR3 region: CSVSREDGSRGYTF. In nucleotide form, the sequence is TGCAGCGTTTCCCGGGAAGATGGGTCTCGAGGCTACACCTTC.